This TCR beta chain emerged from a study of T cells in Graves' hyperthyroidism and ophthalmopathy. Amplification of TCR beta CDR3 regions was performed using RNA transcripts as template. HTBI primers were employed in a first-round RT-PCR of the TCR CDR3. TCRdb re-derived calls from the multiplex PCR reads in MiXCR, one entry per CDR3 protein. The data show hundreds of thousands of distinct CDR3 sequences, roughly 15% seen once. This clonotype was found many times. Trimming cost V 3 bases and J 3 bases, with 14 bases left between them. The germline V gene has CDR1 SGHRS and CDR2 YFSETQ. The CDR3 has 15 residues.

The clonotype was recovered from a man younger than 35 with Graves' ophthalmopathy. Sequenced sample: blood. This chain uses TRBV5-1 with TRBJ2-3; weak D call: TRBD2 (6 bases). The DNA of the CDR3 is TGCGCCAGCAGCTGGCAGGACTATACTACAGATACGCAGTATTTT. This translates into CASSWQDYTTDTQYF.